This T cell receptor beta chain was obtained from a study of CXCR3-negative and CXCR3-positive naive CD8 T cells. Study-level background: Every library held about 1.5 +/- 0.3 million TRB reads, and the total came to 130 million to 150 million.

The libraries of TRB cDNA were constructed through 5' RACE using UMI labels. Using the 5' RACE reads, TCRdb records one entry per CDR3 protein without DNA. This sample carries 6,400 or so distinct CDR3 sequences, with approximately 1.5% going to the ten biggest clones. Subsets of CD8+ T cells were each sorted in triplicate at 270,000 or so cells apiece. The study's findings and limits: Naive subsets did not differ in surface CD5, and the authors estimated TCR strength using properties of the TRB CDR3. Naive CXCR3-negative and CXCR3-positive cells had similar TRBV-TRBJ usage; memory differed. CXCR3-expressing naive cells carried TRB CDR3s more hydrophobic than those of CXCR3-negative naive cells.

The CDR3 is made up of 16 amino acids. Germline CDR1 MGHRA, CDR2 YSYEKL. About this clonotype itself: Its specificity is not known.

The specimen was naive CXCR3+ CD8+ T cells from blood. Subset described: CD45RO-CCR7+CD27+CD95- naive CD8+ T cells expressing CXCR3 (TNR3+). This chain uses TRBV4-1 with TRBJ2-7. The sequence derives from a human donor in good health. Some clones in this sample may be carry-over from other donors' samples. CDR3 protein: CASSQDIRVVPYEQYF.